This T cell receptor (beta chain) appears in the sequencing data of a study of PD-L1 blockade in urothelial cancer. Study details: Patients' prior chemotherapy regimens numbered 0 to 3. Blood analysis was done at 3 weeks (second dose) and 6 weeks after treatment began.

Trimming shortened V by 2 bases and J by 5 bases, and 6 bases separated the two germline ends. The CDR3 is 12 residues long. Germline CDR1 reads KGHSH; CDR2 reads LQKENI. The time point was: pretreatment peripheral blood. About this clone itself: Its antigen is not known.

Each PCR reaction had synthetic TCR analog templates spiked into it. Only in-frame clones appear in the TCRdb table, and some are missing; sequencing was by immunoSEQ multiplex PCR. The sample has 40,000 to 60,000 clones; roughly 78% are singletons. Findings and limits, study-wide: Tumor-associated clones in blood expanded more at 3 weeks in durable-benefit patients.

The chain employs TRBV18 and TRBJ2-5, with D perhaps TRBD2 (5 bases). The material was PBMCs, obtained around atezolizumab (anti-PD-L1) treatment. The receptor was isolated from a man between 70 and 80 years old with urothelial cancer. CDR3 region: CASSPTGETQYF. CDR3 in DNA: TGTGCCAGCTCACCAACGGGGGAGACCCAGTACTTC.